Below are 23 T cell receptor beta chains sequenced from a single sample in a study of long-term antiretroviral therapy in people with HIV. Samples were assayed with immunoSEQ v3.0 at survey level. TCRdb's table, derived via immunoSEQ multiplex PCR, lists solely in-frame clones and lacks some. The table has 40,000 to 50,000 clones, approximately 94% seen once. Sample: unsorted PBMCs, taken just over 9 years after starting antiretroviral therapy. The receptors were sampled from a man aged 25 to 45 with HIV.

The V gene is TRBV2, the J gene TRBJ2-3; 10 bases are shared with TRBD2. CDR1 and CDR2 (germline): SNHLY, FYNNEI. This CDR3 region has 15 residues. J gave up 6 bases and V 6 bases, and 9 bases lay outside the gene matches. The DNA of the CDR3 is TGTGCCAGCAGCATAAGCGGGGGGGCCGGGGATACGCAGTATTTT. Translation gives CASSISGGAGDTQYF. The variable domain in full, with the rest retrieved from reference TRBV2 and TRBJ2-3, is EPEVTQTPSHQVTQMGQEVILRCVPISNHLYFYWYRQILGQKVEFLVSFYNNEISEKSEIFDDQFSVERPDGSNFTLKIRSTKLEDSAMYFCASSISGGAGDTQYFGPGTRLTVL.

The chain joins TRBV11-2 to TRBJ1-4, with 12 nucleotides matching TRBD1. The ends lost 5 bases at V and 8 bases at J; junction bases unmatched: 3. This CDR3 comprises 14 residues. In germline, CDR1 is SGHAT, CDR2 FQNNGV. CDR3 DNA sequence: TGTGCCAGCAGCCTGGGACAGGGGGCGGAAAAACTGTTTTTT. It yields the protein CASSLGQGAEKLFF.

The chain uses TRBV28 and TRBJ2-5; D ambiguous. CDR1 and CDR2 (germline): MDHEN, SYDVKM. The CDR3 is 14 amino acids. The V gene lost 5 bases and the J gene lost 2 bases, with 12 bases spanning the gap. The CDR3 bases are TGTGCCAGCAGTCCTGCGAGCGTACAAGAGACCCAGTACTTC. Its translation: CASSPASVQETQYF.

A single count supports this clone. This chain joins TRBV5-1 and TRBJ2-2; TRBD1 agrees at 9 bases. Germline-derived CDR1 and CDR2 are SGHRS and YFSETQ. V shed 4 bases, J shed 3 bases, and the junction held 10 bases outside the gene matches. The CDR3 sequence is 17 residues long. In nucleotides, the CDR3 is TGCGCCAGCAGCACTCTCCCGGGACAGGGACACACCGGGGAGCTGTTTTTT. Its protein product is CASSTLPGQGHTGELFF.

The J gene is TRBJ2-5, the V gene TRBV29-1, with D possibly matching TRBD2 (5 bases). The germline V gene encodes CDR1 SQVTM and CDR2 ANQGSEA. The CDR3 is made up of 13 amino acids. The ends were cut back, 3 bases at V and 5 bases at J, with 13 bases in the middle. CDR3 amino acids: CSVDMGRGETQYF. CDR3 DNA sequence: TGCAGCGTTGACATGGGGAGAGGGGAGACCCAGTACTTC.

This chain uses TRBV28 with TRBJ1-2, with 7 bases matching TRBD1. Unmatched junction bases numbered 5, after V lost 6 bases and J lost 4 bases. CDR1 and CDR2 from the germline V gene are MDHEN and SYDVKM. This CDR3 contains 13 residues. Here the CDR3 reads CASRVTGVYGYTF. The DNA of the CDR3 is TGTGCCAGCAGAGTTACAGGGGTCTATGGCTACACCTTC.

This chain connects TRBV21-1 to TRBJ1-2. TRBV21-1 is listed as a pseudogene. The CDR3 extends over 14 amino acids. CDR3 amino acids: CASIPASLEYGYTF. For the CDR3, the DNA is TGTGCCAGCATCCCGGCCAGTCTGGAGTATGGCTACACCTTC.

The chain employs TRBV5-6 and TRBJ2-2, with a tentative D call TRBD2 (5 bases). V lost 0 bases and J lost 6, with 9 bases in between. This CDR3 has 14 amino acids. The germline gives CDR1 SGHDT, CDR2 YYEEEE. The CDR3, as DNA: TGTGCCAGCAGCTTGGTCGGGGTTGCCGGGGAGCTGTTTTTT. This sequence encodes CASSLVGVAGELFF. Complete variable domain (other parts from reference TRBV5-6 and TRBJ2-2): DAGVTQSPTHLIKTRGQQVTLRCSPKSGHDTVSWYQQALGQGPQFIFQYYEEEERQRGNFPDRFSGHQFPNYSSELNVNALLLGDSALYLCASSLVGVAGELFFGEGSRLTVL.

The gene calls are TRBV5-1 and TRBJ1-4; the D gene is possibly TRBD1 (6 bases). Germline loops: CDR1 SGHRS, CDR2 YFSETQ. The germline V and J ends were trimmed by 0 bases and 8 bases, with 14 bases remaining between them. The CDR3 length is 15 residues. The CDR3 bases are TGCGCCAGCAGCTTGGGGGCAGGGGAAAAAGAAAAACTGTTTTTT. Encoded protein: CASSLGAGEKEKLFF.

V gene TRBV2 combines with J gene TRBJ2-5; possibly TRBD2 for D (6 bases). Trimming left V 8 bases short and J 9 bases short, with 10 bases between. Per germline, CDR1 SNHLY and CDR2 FYNNEI. This CDR3 region has 10 residues. The CDR3 sequence is CASGTPAQYF. As DNA, the CDR3 is TGTGCCAGCGGGACTCCGGCCCAGTACTTC.

Written as DNA, the CDR3 is TGTGCCAGCAACATAGCGGGGGGACTCGCGTACCAAGAGACCCAGTACTTC. Protein product: CASNIAGGLAYQETQYF. This sequence joins TRBV9 and TRBJ2-5; 10 positions match TRBD2. The CDR3 sequence is 17 residues long. CDR1 SGDLS and CDR2 YYNGEE come from the germline V gene. V lost 6 bases to trimming and J lost 0 bases; unmatched junction nucleotides: 11.

The J gene is TRBJ1-1, the V gene TRBV4-1; possibly TRBD1 for D (6 bases). The germline CDR1 and CDR2 sequences are MGHRA and YSYEKL. This CDR3 has 16 residues. V shed 4 bases and J shed 4 bases, with 19 bases lying between them. The CDR3, as DNA: TGCGCCAGCAGCCCAACTTGGTCGACAGGCGGCACTGAAGCTTTCTTT. Its translation is CASSPTWSTGGTEAFF.

This chain uses TRBV7-9 with TRBJ1-1; TRBD1 is a possible D gene (5 bases). The length of the CDR3 is 15 residues. The germline V gene encodes CDR1 SEHNR and CDR2 FQNEAQ (reference sequence). With 5 bases removed from V and 6 bases from J, the gap between germline ends came to 19 bases. CDR3 sequence: CASSPKSRVSAEAFF. The CDR3 nucleotides are TGTGCCAGCAGCCCAAAAAGCAGGGTTTCGGCTGAAGCTTTCTTT.

About this clone itself: In the same sample, other DNA sequences code for this CDR3. The CDR3 protein is CASSRDINYGYTF. The CDR3 coding sequence is TGTGCCAGCAGCCGGGACATCAACTATGGCTACACCTTC. The genes are TRBV2 and TRBJ1-2; tentative D call: TRBD1 (6 bases). Trimming shortened V by 6 bases and J by 2 bases, and 10 bases separated the two germline ends. CDR1 and CDR2 (germline): SNHLY, FYNNEI. This CDR3 has 13 amino acids.

This clone was detected only once. The chain is built from TRBV7-9 and TRBJ2-3; TRBD1 might be the D (6 bases). The CDR3 consists of 14 residues. V dropped 6 bases and J dropped 3 bases, with 13 bases sitting between them. Germline V CDR1 and CDR2: SEHNR, FQNEAQ (reference sequence). In DNA form, the CDR3 reads TGTGCCAGCAGGGCCACAGGGATAACAGATACGCAGTATTTT. Amino acid sequence: CASRATGITDTQYF.

The V and J genes are TRBV27 and TRBJ1-2; a weak D match, TRBD1 (6 bases). Germline V CDR1 and CDR2: MNHEY, SMNVEV (reference sequence). Between the trimmed V and J ends, which lost 7 bases and 4 bases, there was a span of 16 bases. CDR3 length: 14 amino acids. DNA for the CDR3: TGTGCCAGCATGCCACTACAGGGTGGCTATGGCTACACCTTC. Translating it yields CASMPLQGGYGYTF.

The gene calls are TRBV7-6 and TRBJ2-3, with 7 positions matching TRBD2. Germline V gives CDR1 SGHVS, CDR2 FNYEAQ. The CDR3 covers 16 residues. V was pared by 1 base and J by 2 bases, with 6 bases of the junction left unmatched. This CDR3 is CASSLGVAGVTDTQYF. The CDR3 DNA reads TGTGCCAGCAGCTTAGGGGTGGCGGGGGTCACAGATACGCAGTATTTT.

This chain links TRBV2 with TRBJ1-6; D unclear. In germline, CDR1 is SNHLY, CDR2 FYNNEI. The V end lost 6 bases, the J end lost 0 bases, and 9 bases lay between the germline ends. The CDR3 runs to 15 residues. The chain's CDR3 is CASRALSSYNSPLHF. The CDR3 bases are TGTGCCAGCAGAGCTCTTAGCTCCTATAATTCACCCCTCCACTTT.

The chain is built from TRBV28 and TRBJ2-5; possibly TRBD2 for D (7 bases). The V gene's germline CDR1 is MDHEN and CDR2 SYDVKM. The CDR3 is made up of 18 amino acids. Trimming took 3 bases from V and 2 from J, leaving 22 bases between them. The CDR3 coding sequence is TGTGCCAGCAGTTTCCCACCCGAGGCGGGGGACACTCAAGAGACCCAGTACTTC. Amino acid sequence: CASSFPPEAGDTQETQYF.

This rearrangement joins TRBV11-1 to TRBJ2-7; D gene unclear. With 0 bases removed from V and 5 bases from J, the gap between germline ends came to 5 bases. CDR3 length equals 12 residues. The germline CDR1 and CDR2 sequences are SGHAT and FQDESV (reference sequence). The CDR3 loop is CASSLAGHEQYF. The CDR3 region has the DNA TGTGCCAGCAGCTTAGCTGGGCACGAGCAGTACTTC.

The chain joins TRBV11-3 to TRBJ2-1, with D hard to call. Germline V CDR1 and CDR2: SGHNT, YENEEA. The length of the CDR3 is 12 residues. The V gene lost 1 base and the J gene lost 9 bases, with 7 bases spanning the gap. CDR3 sequence reads: CASSLGAFEQFF. CDR3 nucleotides: TGTGCCAGCAGCTTAGGAGCTTTTGAGCAGTTCTTC.

This chain's CDR3 is CASSEALRTTYQPQHF. CDR3 nucleotide sequence: TGTGCCAGCAGTGAAGCGCTTCGGACCACCTATCAGCCCCAGCATTTT. The chain recombines TRBV6-1 with TRBJ1-5; D gene ambiguous. The germline V gene has CDR1 MNHNS and CDR2 SASEGT. The ends were cut back, 0 bases at V and 5 bases at J, with 14 bases in the middle. The CDR3 has 16 amino acids.

V gene TRBV2 combines with J gene TRBJ1-6; possible D gene TRBD1, 5 bases. V lost 1 base and J 7 bases, leaving 14 bases between the germline ends. The CDR3 loop spans 16 amino acids. Germline V lookup: CDR1 SNHLY, CDR2 FYNNEI. DNA of the CDR3: TGTGCCAGCAGTGAAGTCTGGGGGGACCCGAATTCACCCCTCCACTTT. Residues: CASSEVWGDPNSPLHF. Combining the CDR3 with reference TRBV2 and TRBJ1-6 gives the whole variable domain EPEVTQTPSHQVTQMGQEVILRCVPISNHLYFYWYRQILGQKVEFLVSFYNNEISEKSEIFDDQFSVERPDGSNFTLKIRSTKLEDSAMYFCASSEVWGDPNSPLHFGNGTRLTVT.